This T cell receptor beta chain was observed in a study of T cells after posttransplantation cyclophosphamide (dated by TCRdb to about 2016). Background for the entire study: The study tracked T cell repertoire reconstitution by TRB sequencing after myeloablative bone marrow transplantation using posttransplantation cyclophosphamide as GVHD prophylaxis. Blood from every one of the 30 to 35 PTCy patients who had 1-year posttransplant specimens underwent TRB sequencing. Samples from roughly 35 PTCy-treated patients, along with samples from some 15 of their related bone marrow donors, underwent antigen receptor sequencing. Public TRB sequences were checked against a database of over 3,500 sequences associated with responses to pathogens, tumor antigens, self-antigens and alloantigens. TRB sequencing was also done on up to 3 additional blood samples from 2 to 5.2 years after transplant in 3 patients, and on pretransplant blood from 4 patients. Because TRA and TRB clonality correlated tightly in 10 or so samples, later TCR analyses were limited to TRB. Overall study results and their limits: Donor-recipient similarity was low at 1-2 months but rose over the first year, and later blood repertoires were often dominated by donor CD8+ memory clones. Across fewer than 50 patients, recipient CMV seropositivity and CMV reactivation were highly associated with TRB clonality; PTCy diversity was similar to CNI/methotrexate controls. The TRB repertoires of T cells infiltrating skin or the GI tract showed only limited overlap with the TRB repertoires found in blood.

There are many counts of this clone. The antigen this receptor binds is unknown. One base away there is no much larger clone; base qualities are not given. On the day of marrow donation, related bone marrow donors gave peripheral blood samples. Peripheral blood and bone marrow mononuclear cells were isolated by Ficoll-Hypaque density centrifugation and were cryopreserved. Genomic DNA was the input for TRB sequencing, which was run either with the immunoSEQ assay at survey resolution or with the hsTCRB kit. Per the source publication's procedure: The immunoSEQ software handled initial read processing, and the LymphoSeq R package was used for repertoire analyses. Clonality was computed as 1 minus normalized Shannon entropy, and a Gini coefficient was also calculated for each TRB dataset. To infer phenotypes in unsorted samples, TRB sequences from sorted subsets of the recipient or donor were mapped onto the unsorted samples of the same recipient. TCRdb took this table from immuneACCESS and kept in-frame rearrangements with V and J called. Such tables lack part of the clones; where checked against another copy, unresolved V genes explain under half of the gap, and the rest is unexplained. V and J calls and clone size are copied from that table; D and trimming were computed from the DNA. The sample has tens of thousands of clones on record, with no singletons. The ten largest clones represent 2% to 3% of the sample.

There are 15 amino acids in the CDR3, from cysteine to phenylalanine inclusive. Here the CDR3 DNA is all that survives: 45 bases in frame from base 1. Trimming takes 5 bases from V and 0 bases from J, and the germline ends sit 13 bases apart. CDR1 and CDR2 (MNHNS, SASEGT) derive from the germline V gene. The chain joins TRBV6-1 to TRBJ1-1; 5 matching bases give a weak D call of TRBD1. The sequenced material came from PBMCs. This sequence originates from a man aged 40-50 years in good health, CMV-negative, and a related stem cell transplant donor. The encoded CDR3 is CASSTQPGVNTEAFF. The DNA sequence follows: TGTGCCAGCAGTACACAACCGGGGGTGAACACTGAAGCTTTCTTT.